Described below is a single TCR beta chain sequence and its context. Its specificity is unknown. This record comes from a study of PD-1 blockade in classical Hodgkin lymphoma. Study details: Nivolumab dosed at 3 mg/kg went to patients intravenously every 2 weeks.

Profiling relied on immunoSEQ multiplex PCR, and the TCRdb table lists in-frame clones only, not all of them. The sample carries approximately 28,000 clones, roughly 80% recorded once. Study observations and caveats: Complete responders' diversity at baseline resembled that of newly diagnosed patients. TCR diversity in CD4+, not CD8+, cells rose significantly by C4D1.

Germline CDR1 reads MGHRA; CDR2 reads YSYEKL. This CDR3 region has 16 residues. The V end lost 1 base, the J end lost 0 bases, and 12 bases lay between the germline ends. Time point noted: cycle 4 day 1 (C4D1), after 6 weeks of nivolumab. Each patient experienced a relapse that followed autologous stem cell transplantation, and brentuximab vedotin exposure varied. Magnetic negative selection purified CD4+ T cells from thawed PBMCs. The origin of this receptor is a human donor with classical Hodgkin lymphoma. The chain joins TRBV4-1 to TRBJ2-5; D may be TRBD1 or TRBD2 (5 bases each). Sequences were derived from CD4+ T cells from blood, sampled before the fourth cycle of nivolumab. CDR3 amino acids: CASSQGLWGYQETQYF. CDR3 nucleotide sequence: TGCGCCAGCAGCCAAGGTCTGTGGGGGTACCAAGAGACCCAGTACTTC.